One and the same sample provided the 2 T cell receptor beta chains below, sequenced in a study of T cell responses to AZD1222 COVID-19 vaccine. Some clones are missing from TCRdb's copy, which holds only in-frame ones; the method was immunoSEQ multiplex PCR. Counted here are around 200,000 clones, roughly 94% occurring once; the ten biggest clones make up 1.5% to 2%. The starting material was peripheral blood, obtained 28 days after the second AZD1222 dose. The origin of the receptors is an adult who received the AZD1222 COVID-19 vaccine.

The J gene is TRBJ1-4, the V gene TRBV5-1; weak D call: TRBD1 (6 bases). The V and J ends lost 2 bases and 7 bases respectively, with 15 bases between them. The CDR3 loop spans 15 amino acids. Germline CDR1 reads SGHRS; CDR2 reads YFSETQ. CDR3 amino acids: CASSFAGGRVEKLFF. The CDR3 coding sequence is TGCGCCAGCAGCTTTGCTGGGGGCAGGGTTGAAAAACTGTTTTTT.

Here the CDR3 DNA reads TGCAGTTACATCAGGGGCCGCAATGAGCAGTTCTTC. This encodes CSYIRGRNEQFF. This chain links TRBV29-1 with TRBJ2-1; D may be TRBD1 (6 bases). The CDR3 loop spans 12 amino acids. Germline values: CDR1 SQVTM, CDR2 ANQGSEA.